The clone carrying this T cell receptor beta chain was seen only once. No antigen is known for it. Per germline, CDR1 MNHEY and CDR2 SVGEGT. V was clipped by 2 bases and J by 5 bases, with 9 bases between them. The CDR3 totals 13 residues. This record comes from a study of T cell responses to AZD1222 COVID-19 vaccine. Regarding the study as a whole: Females made up more of the donors, who were largely white British, and clonal diversity may have come out too low.

The assay was immunoSEQ multiplex PCR, and TCRdb's table has in-frame clones only and misses some. The sample holds around 83,000 clones, approximately 90% seen once. This TCR was sampled from an adult in good health. The rearrangement joins TRBV6-2 or TRBV6-3 to TRBJ1-2, with D unresolved. Sample: peripheral blood, taken on day 0 of AZD1222 vaccination. The CDR3 reads CASSYAGVYGYTF. CDR3 in DNA: TGTGCCAGCAGTTACGCCGGGGTATATGGCTACACCTTC.